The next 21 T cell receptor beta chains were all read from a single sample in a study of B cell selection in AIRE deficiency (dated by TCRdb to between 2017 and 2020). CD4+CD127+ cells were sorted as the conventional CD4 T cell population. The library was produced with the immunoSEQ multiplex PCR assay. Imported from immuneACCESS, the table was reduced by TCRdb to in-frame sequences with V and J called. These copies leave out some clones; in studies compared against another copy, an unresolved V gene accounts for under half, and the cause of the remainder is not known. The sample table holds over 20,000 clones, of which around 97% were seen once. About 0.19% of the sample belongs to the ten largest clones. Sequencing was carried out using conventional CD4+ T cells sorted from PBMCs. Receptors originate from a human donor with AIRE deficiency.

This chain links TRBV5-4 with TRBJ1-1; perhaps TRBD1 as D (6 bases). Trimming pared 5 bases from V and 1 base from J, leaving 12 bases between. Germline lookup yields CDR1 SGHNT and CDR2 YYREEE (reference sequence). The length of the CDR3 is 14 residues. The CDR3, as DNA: TGTGCCAGCAGTCCGGGACAAACGAACACTGAAGCTTTCTTT. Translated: CASSPGQTNTEAFF.

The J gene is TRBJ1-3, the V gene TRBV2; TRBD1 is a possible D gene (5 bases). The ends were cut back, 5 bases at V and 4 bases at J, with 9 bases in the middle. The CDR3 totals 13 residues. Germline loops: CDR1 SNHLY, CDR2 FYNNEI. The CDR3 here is CASSPSGGNTIYF. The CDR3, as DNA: TGTGCCAGCAGTCCTTCAGGGGGAAACACCATATATTTT.

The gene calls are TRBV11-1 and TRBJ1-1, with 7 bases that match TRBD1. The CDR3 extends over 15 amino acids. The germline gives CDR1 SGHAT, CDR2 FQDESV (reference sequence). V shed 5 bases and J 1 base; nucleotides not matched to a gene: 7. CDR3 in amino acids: CASSARQGGNTEAFF. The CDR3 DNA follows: TGTGCCAGCAGCGCCCGACAGGGTGGGAACACTGAAGCTTTCTTT.

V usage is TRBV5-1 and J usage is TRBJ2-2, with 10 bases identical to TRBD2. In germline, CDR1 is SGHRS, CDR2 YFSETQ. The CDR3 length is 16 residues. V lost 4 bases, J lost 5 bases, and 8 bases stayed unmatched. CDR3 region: CASSPLAGESTGELFF. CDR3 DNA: TGCGCCAGCAGCCCGCTAGCGGGAGAGTCGACCGGGGAGCTGTTTTTT.

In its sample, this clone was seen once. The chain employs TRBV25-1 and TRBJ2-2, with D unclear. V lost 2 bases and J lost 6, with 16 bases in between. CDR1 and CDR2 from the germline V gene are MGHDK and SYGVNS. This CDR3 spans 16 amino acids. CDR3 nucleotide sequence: TGTGCCAGCAGTGAAGAATATTTAGAGTCGGCCGGGGAGCTGTTTTTT. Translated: CASSEEYLESAGELFF.

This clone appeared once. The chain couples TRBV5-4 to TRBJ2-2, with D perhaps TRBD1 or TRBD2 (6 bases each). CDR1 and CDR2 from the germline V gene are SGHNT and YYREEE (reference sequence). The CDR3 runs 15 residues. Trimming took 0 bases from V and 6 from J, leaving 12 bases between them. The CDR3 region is CASSLARGRSGELFF. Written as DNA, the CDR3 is TGTGCCAGCAGCTTGGCTCGGGGGCGCTCCGGGGAGCTGTTTTTT.

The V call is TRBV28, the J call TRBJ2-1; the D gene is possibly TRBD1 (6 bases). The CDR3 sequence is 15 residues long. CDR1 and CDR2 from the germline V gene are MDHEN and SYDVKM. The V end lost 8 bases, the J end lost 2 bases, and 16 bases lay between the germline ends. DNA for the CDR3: TGTGCCAGCGGCCTGGGGACACCAGCCTACAATGAGCAGTTCTTC. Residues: CASGLGTPAYNEQFF.

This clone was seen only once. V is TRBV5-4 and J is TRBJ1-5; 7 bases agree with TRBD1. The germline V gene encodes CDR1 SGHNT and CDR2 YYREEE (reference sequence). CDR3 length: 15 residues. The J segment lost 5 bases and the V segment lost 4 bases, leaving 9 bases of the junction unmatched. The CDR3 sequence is CASSRLQGFDQPQHF. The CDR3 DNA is TGTGCCAGCAGCCGATTACAGGGGTTTGATCAGCCCCAGCATTTT.

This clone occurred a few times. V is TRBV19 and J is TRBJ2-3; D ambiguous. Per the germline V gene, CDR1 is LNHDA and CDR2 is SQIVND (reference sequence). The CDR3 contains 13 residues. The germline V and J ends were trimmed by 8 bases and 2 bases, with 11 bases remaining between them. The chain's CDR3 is CASGRPYTDTQYF. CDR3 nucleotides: TGTGCCAGTGGACGACCTTACACAGATACGCAGTATTTT.

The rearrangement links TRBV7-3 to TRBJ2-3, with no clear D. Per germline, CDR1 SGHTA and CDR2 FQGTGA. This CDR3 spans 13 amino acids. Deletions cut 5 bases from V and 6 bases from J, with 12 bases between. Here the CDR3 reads CASSRGRRDTQYF. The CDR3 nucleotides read TGTGCCAGCAGCCGCGGTCGGCGGGATACGCAGTATTTT.

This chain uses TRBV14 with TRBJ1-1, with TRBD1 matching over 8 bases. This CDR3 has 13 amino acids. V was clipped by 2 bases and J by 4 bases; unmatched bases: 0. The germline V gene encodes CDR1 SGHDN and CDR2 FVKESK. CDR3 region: CASSQTGGTEAFF. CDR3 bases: TGTGCCAGCAGCCAAACAGGGGGCACTGAAGCTTTCTTT.

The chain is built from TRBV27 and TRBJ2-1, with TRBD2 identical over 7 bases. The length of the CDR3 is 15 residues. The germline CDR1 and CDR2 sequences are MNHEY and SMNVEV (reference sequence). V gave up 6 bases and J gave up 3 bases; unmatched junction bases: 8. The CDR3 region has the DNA TGTGCCAGCAGGAAGGGCGGGACTATCTACAATGAGCAGTTCTTC. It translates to CASRKGGTIYNEQFF.

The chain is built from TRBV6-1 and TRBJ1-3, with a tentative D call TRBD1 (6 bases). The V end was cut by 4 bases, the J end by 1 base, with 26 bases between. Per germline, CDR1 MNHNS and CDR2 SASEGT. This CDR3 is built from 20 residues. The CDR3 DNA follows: TGTGCCAGCAGTGCCCAGGACAGCCCGACTATTTTGTTTTCTGGAAACACCATATATTTT. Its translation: CASSAQDSPTILFSGNTIYF.

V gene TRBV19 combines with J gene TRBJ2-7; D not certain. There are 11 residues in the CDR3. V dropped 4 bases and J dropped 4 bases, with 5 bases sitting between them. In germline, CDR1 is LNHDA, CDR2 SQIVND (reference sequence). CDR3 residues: CASSNRYEQYF. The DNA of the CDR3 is TGTGCCAGTAGTAATCGGTACGAGCAGTACTTC.

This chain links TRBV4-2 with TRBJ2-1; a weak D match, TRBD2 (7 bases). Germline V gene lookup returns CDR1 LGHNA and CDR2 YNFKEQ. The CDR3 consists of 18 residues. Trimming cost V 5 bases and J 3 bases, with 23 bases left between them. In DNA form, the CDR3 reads TGTGCCAGCAGCTTAATCGCGGCGGGAGTAGGGGGCTACAATGAGCAGTTCTTC. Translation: CASSLIAAGVGGYNEQFF.

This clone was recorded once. The CDR3 sequence is CASSPTISGRRTDTQYF. The CDR3 DNA reads as TGTGCCAGCAGCCCGACCATTAGCGGGAGAAGGACAGATACGCAGTATTTT. This rearrangement joins TRBV5-4 to TRBJ2-3; the match to TRBD2 covers 9 bases. In germline, CDR1 is SGHNT, CDR2 YYREEE (reference sequence). The trim removed 4 bases at V and 3 bases at J, leaving 12 bases unmatched. The CDR3 totals 17 residues.

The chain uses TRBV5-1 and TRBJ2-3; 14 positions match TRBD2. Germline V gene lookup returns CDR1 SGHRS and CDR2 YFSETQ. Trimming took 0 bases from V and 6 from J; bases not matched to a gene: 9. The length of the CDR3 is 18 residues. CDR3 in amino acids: CASSLAGTSGRKWDTQYF. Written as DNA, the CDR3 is TGCGCCAGCAGCTTGGCCGGGACTAGCGGGAGAAAGTGGGATACGCAGTATTTT.

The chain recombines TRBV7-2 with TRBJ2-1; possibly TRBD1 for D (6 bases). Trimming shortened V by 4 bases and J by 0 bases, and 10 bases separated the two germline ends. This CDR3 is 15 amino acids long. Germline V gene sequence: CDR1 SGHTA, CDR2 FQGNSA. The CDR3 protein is CASSSDSFSYNEQFF. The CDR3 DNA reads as TGTGCCAGCAGCTCGGACAGTTTCTCCTACAATGAGCAGTTCTTC.

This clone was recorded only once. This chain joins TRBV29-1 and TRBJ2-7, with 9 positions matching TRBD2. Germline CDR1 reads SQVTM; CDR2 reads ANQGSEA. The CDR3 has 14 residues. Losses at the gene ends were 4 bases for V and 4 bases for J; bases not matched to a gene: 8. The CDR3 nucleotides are TGCAGCGTTGTTATCCTAGCGGGAAATTACGAGCAGTACTTC. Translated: CSVVILAGNYEQYF.

The CDR3 is CASSVDRLRVYEQYF. CDR3 nucleotide sequence: TGTGCCAGCAGTGTTGACCGCCTCAGGGTCTACGAGCAGTACTTC. The chain carries TRBV6-1 and TRBJ2-7, with D tentatively TRBD1 (5 bases). V was clipped by 4 bases and J by 3 bases, with 16 bases between them. This CDR3 comprises 15 residues. The germline gives CDR1 MNHNS, CDR2 SASEGT.

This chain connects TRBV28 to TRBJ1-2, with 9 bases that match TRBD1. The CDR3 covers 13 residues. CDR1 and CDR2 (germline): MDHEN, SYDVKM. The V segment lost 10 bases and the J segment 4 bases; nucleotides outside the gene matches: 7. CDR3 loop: CANQKGQGYGYTF. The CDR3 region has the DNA TGTGCCAACCAAAAGGGACAGGGCTATGGCTACACCTTC.